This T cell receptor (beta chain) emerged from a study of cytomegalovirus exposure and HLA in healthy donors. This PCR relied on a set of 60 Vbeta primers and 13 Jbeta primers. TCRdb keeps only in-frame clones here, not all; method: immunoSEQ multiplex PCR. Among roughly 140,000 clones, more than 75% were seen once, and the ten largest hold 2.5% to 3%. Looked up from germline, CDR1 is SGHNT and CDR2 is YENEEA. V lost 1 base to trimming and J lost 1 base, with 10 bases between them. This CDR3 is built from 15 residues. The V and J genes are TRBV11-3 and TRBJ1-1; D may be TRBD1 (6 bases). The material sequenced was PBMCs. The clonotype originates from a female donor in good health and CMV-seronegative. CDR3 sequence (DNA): TGTGCCAGCAGCTTAGGTCAGACAGGGAACACTGAAGCTTTCTTT. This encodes CASSLGQTGNTEAFF.